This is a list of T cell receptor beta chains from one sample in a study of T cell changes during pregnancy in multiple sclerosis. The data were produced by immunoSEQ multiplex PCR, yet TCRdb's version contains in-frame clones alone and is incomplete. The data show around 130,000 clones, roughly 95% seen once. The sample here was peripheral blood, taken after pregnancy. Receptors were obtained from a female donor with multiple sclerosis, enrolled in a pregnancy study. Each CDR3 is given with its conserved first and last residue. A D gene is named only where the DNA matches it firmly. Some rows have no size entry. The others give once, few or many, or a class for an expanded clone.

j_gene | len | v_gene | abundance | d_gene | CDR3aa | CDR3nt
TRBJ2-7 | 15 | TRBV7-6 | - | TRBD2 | CASSFWAGGSYEQYF | TGTGCCAGCAGCTTTTGGGCGGGGGGTTCCTACGAGCAGTACTTC
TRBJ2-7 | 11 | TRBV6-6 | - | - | CASSQRYEQYF | TGTGCCAGCAGCCAACGGTACGAGCAGTACTTC
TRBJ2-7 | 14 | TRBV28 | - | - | CASSSGARRGEQYF | TGTGCCAGCAGTTCAGGGGCGCGAAGGGGGGAGCAGTACTTC
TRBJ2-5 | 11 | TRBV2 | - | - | CASSDRETQYF | TGTGCCAGCAGTGATCGGGAGACCCAGTACTTC
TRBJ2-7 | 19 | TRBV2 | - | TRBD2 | CASSPGPGLAGERAYEQYF | TGTGCCAGCAGCCCAGGACCGGGACTAGCGGGAGAGAGGGCCTACGAGCAGTACTTC
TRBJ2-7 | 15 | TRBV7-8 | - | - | CASSQAGGSPVEQYF | TGTGCCAGCAGCCAAGCCGGGGGTTCCCCGGTCGAGCAGTACTTC
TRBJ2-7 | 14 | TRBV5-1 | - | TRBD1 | CASSLGQGRNEQYF | TGCGCCAGCAGCTTAGGACAGGGAAGAAACGAGCAGTACTTC
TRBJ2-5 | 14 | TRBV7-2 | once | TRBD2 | CASSLGGSQETQYF | TGTGCCAGCAGCCTCGGGGGGAGCCAAGAGACCCAGTACTTC
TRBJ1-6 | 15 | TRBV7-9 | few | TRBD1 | CASTTRGQNNSPLHF | TGTGCCAGCACCACACGGGGACAGAATAATTCACCCCTCCACTTT
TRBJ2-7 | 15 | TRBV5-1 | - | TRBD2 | CASSLLSSGYYEQYF | TGCGCCAGCAGCTTGCTGTCTAGCGGTTATTACGAGCAGTACTTC
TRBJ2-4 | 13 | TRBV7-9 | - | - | CASRRLEVGIQYF | TGTGCCAGCAGACGCCTAGAAGTTGGCATTCAGTACTTC
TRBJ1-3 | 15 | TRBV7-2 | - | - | CASSLYSDSGNTIYF | TGTGCCAGCAGCTTATACAGTGACTCTGGAAACACCATATATTTT
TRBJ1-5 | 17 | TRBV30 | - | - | CAWSGVRTQHSNQPQHF | TGTGCCTGGAGTGGGGTGAGGACACAGCATAGCAATCAGCCCCAGCATTTT
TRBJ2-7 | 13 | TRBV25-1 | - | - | CASNTGGGREQYF | TGTGCCAGCAACACTGGGGGGGGCAGGGAGCAGTACTTC
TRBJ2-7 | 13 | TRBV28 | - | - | CASSFDSNYEQYF | TGTGCCAGCAGTTTTGACAGCAACTACGAGCAGTACTTC
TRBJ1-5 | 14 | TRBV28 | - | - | CASSPRTDYQPQHF | TGTGCCAGCAGTCCCAGGACAGACTATCAGCCCCAGCATTTT
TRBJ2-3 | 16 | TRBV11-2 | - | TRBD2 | CASSLVAGGLVDTQYF | TGTGCCAGCAGCTTAGTAGCGGGAGGGCTAGTGGATACGCAGTATTTT
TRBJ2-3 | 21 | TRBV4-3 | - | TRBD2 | CASSQDDGPSGTRPSTDTQYF | TGCGCCAGCAGCCAAGATGACGGACCTAGCGGGACAAGACCTAGCACAGATACGCAGTATTTT
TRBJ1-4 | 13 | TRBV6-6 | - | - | CASRNREGEKLFF | TGTGCCAGCAGGAACAGGGAAGGTGAAAAACTGTTTTTT